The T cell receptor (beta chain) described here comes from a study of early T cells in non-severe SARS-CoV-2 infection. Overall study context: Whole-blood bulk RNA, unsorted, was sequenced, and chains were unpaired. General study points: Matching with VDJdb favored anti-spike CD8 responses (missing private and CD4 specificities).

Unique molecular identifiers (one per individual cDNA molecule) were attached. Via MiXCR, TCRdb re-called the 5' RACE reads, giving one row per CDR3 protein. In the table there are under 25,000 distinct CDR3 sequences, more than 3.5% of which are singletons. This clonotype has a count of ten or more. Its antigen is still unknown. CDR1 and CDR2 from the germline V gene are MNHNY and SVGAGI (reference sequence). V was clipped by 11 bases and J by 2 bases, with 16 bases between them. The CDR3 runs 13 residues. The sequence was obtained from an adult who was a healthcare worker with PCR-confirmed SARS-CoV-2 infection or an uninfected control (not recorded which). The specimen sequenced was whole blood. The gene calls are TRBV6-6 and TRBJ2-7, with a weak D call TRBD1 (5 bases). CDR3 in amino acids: CACRTISPYEQYF. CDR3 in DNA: TGTGCCTGTAGGACAATCTCCCCCTACGAGCAGTACTTC.